This T cell receptor beta chain was identified during a study of CD8+ T cells in alopecia areata. Study-level background: Tofacitinib lasted 6 to 18 months, then 6 months off drug. Study observations and caveats: Association of baseline CD8+ expansion with response is uncertain owing to one nonresponder.

Regarding this clone: Its antigen is unidentified.

Germline values: CDR1 MDHEN, CDR2 SYDVKM. The CDR3 has 12 residues. The V end was cut by 6 bases, the J end by 2 bases, with 7 bases between. RNA was isolated and reverse transcribed to cDNA, the sequencing template. The protocol was immunoSEQ multiplex PCR, while the TCRdb copy is restricted to in-frame clones and leaves out a portion. Of about 210,000 clones in the sample, 43% were seen once. Treatment in this sample: oral pan-JAK inhibitor, 5-10 mg twice daily. This sample comprised CD4+ T cells sorted from blood, obtained around week 36, from a patient treated with tofacitinib. The chain combines TRBV28 with TRBJ1-2, with unresolved D. The TCR comes from a human donor with alopecia areata. The CDR3 loop is CASSLSNYGYTF. In DNA form, the CDR3 reads TGTGCCAGCAGCCTTTCGAACTATGGCTACACCTTC.